A selection of T cell receptor beta chains follows, all from one sample in a study of T cell repertoires in ileal Crohn's disease. Sequencing used immunoSEQ multiplex PCR; TCRdb keeps in-frame clones, though not all of them. The sample carries approximately 11,000 clones, more than 65% recorded once. Sequenced material: ileal tissue. The source is an adult with Crohn's disease. Each CDR3 is given with its conserved first and last residue. Fields, in order: D gene, V gene, clone size, J gene, CDR3 protein, CDR3 DNA. D genes are given only for firm matches. Clone size is shown for a subset of rows, as once, few, many or a class of expanded clone.

d_call: TRBD1
v_call: TRBV6-4
clone_size: once
j_call: TRBJ2-3
cdr3_aa: CASSDSGGAGTDTQYF
cdr3_nt: TGTGCCAGCAGTGACTCAGGGGGCGCCGGCACAGATACGCAGTATTTT

d_call: TRBD1
v_call: TRBV10-3
clone_size: few
j_call: TRBJ2-7
cdr3_aa: CAISGQGSSYEQYF
cdr3_nt: TGTGCCATCAGCGGACAGGGAAGCTCCTACGAGCAGTACTTC

d_call: NA
v_call: TRBV6-1
clone_size: NA
j_call: TRBJ1-2
cdr3_aa: CASTAAEPYGYTF
cdr3_nt: TGTGCCAGCACAGCGGCAGAGCCATATGGCTACACCTTC

d_call: TRBD1
v_call: TRBV5-4
clone_size: NA
j_call: TRBJ1-1
cdr3_aa: CASSLQGTEAFF
cdr3_nt: TGTGCCAGCAGCTTACAGGGGACTGAAGCTTTCTTT

d_call: NA
v_call: TRBV6-5
clone_size: NA
j_call: TRBJ1-2
cdr3_aa: CASTAGLPGYGYTF
cdr3_nt: TGTGCCAGCACCGCGGGACTCCCAGGATATGGCTACACCTTC

d_call: NA
v_call: TRBV11-2
clone_size: NA
j_call: TRBJ2-7
cdr3_aa: CASSPAYEQYF
cdr3_nt: TGTGCCAGCAGCCCAGCCTACGAGCAGTACTTC

d_call: TRBD1
v_call: TRBV15
clone_size: NA
j_call: TRBJ1-6
cdr3_aa: CATAGQVDSPLHF
cdr3_nt: TGTGCCACCGCGGGACAGGTCGATTCACCCCTCCACTTT

d_call: TRBD2
v_call: TRBV27
clone_size: NA
j_call: TRBJ2-5
cdr3_aa: CASIPRGLAEETQYF
cdr3_nt: TGTGCCAGCATCCCTAGAGGACTAGCGGAAGAGACCCAGTACTTC

d_call: NA
v_call: TRBV6-5
clone_size: once
j_call: TRBJ2-2
cdr3_aa: CASNGNTGELFF
cdr3_nt: TGTGCCAGCAACGGGAACACCGGGGAGCTGTTTTTT

d_call: NA
v_call: TRBV18
clone_size: NA
j_call: TRBJ1-1
cdr3_aa: CASSGEPTEAFF
cdr3_nt: TGTGCCAGCTCTGGAGAGCCCACTGAAGCTTTCTTT

d_call: NA
v_call: TRBV2
clone_size: NA
j_call: TRBJ1-6
cdr3_aa: CASSQLGTSNSPLHF
cdr3_nt: TGTGCCAGCAGTCAACTCGGTACCTCTAATTCACCCCTCCACTTT

d_call: NA
v_call: TRBV5-8
clone_size: NA
j_call: TRBJ2-7
cdr3_aa: CASSLIELLHEQYF
cdr3_nt: TGTGCCAGCAGCTTGATCGAGTTACTCCACGAGCAGTACTTC

d_call: TRBD1
v_call: TRBV7-8
clone_size: NA
j_call: TRBJ1-5
cdr3_aa: CASSVTGGIQPQHF
cdr3_nt: TGTGCCAGCAGCGTGACAGGGGGGATTCAGCCCCAGCATTTT

d_call: NA
v_call: TRBV7-9
clone_size: NA
j_call: TRBJ2-6
cdr3_aa: CASSLSRVGANVLTF
cdr3_nt: TGTGCCAGCAGCTTAAGCAGGGTAGGGGCCAACGTCCTGACTTTC

d_call: NA
v_call: TRBV5-1
clone_size: NA
j_call: TRBJ1-6
cdr3_aa: CASSLAPGSPLHF
cdr3_nt: TGCGCCAGCAGCTTGGCCCCGGGTTCACCCCTCCACTTT

d_call: TRBD1
v_call: TRBV19
clone_size: NA
j_call: TRBJ1-1
cdr3_aa: CASRRDRMENTEAFF
cdr3_nt: TGTGCCAGTCGCCGGGACAGGATGGAGAACACTGAAGCTTTCTTT

d_call: TRBD1
v_call: TRBV10-3
clone_size: few
j_call: TRBJ1-1
cdr3_aa: CAISTPGQGATEAFF
cdr3_nt: TGTGCCATCAGCACCCCGGGACAGGGGGCAACTGAAGCTTTCTTT

d_call: TRBD1
v_call: TRBV7-7
clone_size: few
j_call: TRBJ2-3
cdr3_aa: CASSRTGVEDTQYF
cdr3_nt: TGTGCCAGCAGCCGGACAGGGGTAGAAGATACGCAGTATTTT

d_call: NA
v_call: TRBV2
clone_size: few
j_call: TRBJ2-5
cdr3_aa: CASSENLAREETQYF
cdr3_nt: TGTGCCAGCAGTGAAAACCTAGCGAGAGAAGAGACCCAGTACTTC

d_call: NA
v_call: TRBV5-1
clone_size: NA
j_call: TRBJ1-2
cdr3_aa: CASSSEGYTEGYTF
cdr3_nt: TGCGCCAGCAGCTCCGAGGGATATACGGAGGGCTACACCTTC

d_call: NA
v_call: TRBV2
clone_size: NA
j_call: TRBJ2-7
cdr3_aa: CASRTDTGTPRSEQYF
cdr3_nt: TGTGCCAGCAGAACGGATACCGGGACTCCCAGGAGCGAGCAGTACTTC

d_call: NA
v_call: TRBV29-1
clone_size: NA
j_call: TRBJ1-1
cdr3_aa: CSVDRGTNTEAFF
cdr3_nt: TGCAGCGTTGATCGGGGGACGAACACTGAAGCTTTCTTT

d_call: TRBD1
v_call: TRBV6-1
clone_size: NA
j_call: TRBJ2-5
cdr3_aa: CASSEGQGGTQYF
cdr3_nt: TGTGCCAGCAGTGAAGGACAGGGTGGGACCCAGTACTTC

d_call: NA
v_call: TRBV5-1
clone_size: NA
j_call: TRBJ1-1
cdr3_aa: CASSLDRGNTEAFF
cdr3_nt: TGCGCCAGCAGCTTGGATAGGGGGAACACTGAAGCTTTCTTT

d_call: TRBD1
v_call: TRBV4-1
clone_size: NA
j_call: TRBJ1-1
cdr3_aa: CASSQDSNPGGFGEAFF
cdr3_nt: TGCGCCAGCAGCCAAGATTCTAATCCAGGGGGCTTCGGTGAAGCTTTCTTT

d_call: NA
v_call: TRBV6-1
clone_size: NA
j_call: TRBJ2-7
cdr3_aa: CASSGQSYEQYF
cdr3_nt: TGTGCCAGCAGTGGACAGTCCTACGAGCAGTACTTC

d_call: NA
v_call: TRBV5-1
clone_size: NA
j_call: TRBJ2-7
cdr3_aa: CASSLVTEYEQYF
cdr3_nt: TGCGCCAGCAGCTTGGTGACTGAATACGAGCAGTACTTC

d_call: TRBD1
v_call: TRBV10-3
clone_size: NA
j_call: TRBJ1-1
cdr3_aa: CAARDREGAYTEAFF
cdr3_nt: TGTGCCGCCCGGGATCGTGAGGGGGCTTACACTGAAGCTTTCTTT

d_call: TRBD1
v_call: TRBV19
clone_size: few
j_call: TRBJ1-5
cdr3_aa: CASNDREDQPQHF
cdr3_nt: TGTGCCAGTAATGACAGGGAGGATCAGCCCCAGCATTTT

d_call: TRBD2
v_call: TRBV5-1
clone_size: NA
j_call: TRBJ2-1
cdr3_aa: CASSTPSGGGSYNEQFF
cdr3_nt: TGCGCCAGCAGCACCCCCTCAGGCGGGGGCTCCTACAATGAGCAGTTCTTC

d_call: NA
v_call: TRBV5-8
clone_size: NA
j_call: TRBJ1-6
cdr3_aa: CASSWGGGNSPLHF
cdr3_nt: TGTGCCAGCAGCTGGGGAGGCGGGAATTCACCCCTCCACTTT

d_call: TRBD1
v_call: TRBV6-6
clone_size: NA
j_call: TRBJ1-6
cdr3_aa: CATRTGENSPLHF
cdr3_nt: TGTGCCACCCGAACAGGGGAAAATTCACCCCTCCACTTT

d_call: NA
v_call: TRBV18
clone_size: NA
j_call: TRBJ1-5
cdr3_aa: CASSPAGRVSNQPQHF
cdr3_nt: TGTGCCAGCTCACCCGCGGGTAGGGTTAGCAATCAGCCCCAGCATTTT

d_call: NA
v_call: TRBV25-1
clone_size: NA
j_call: TRBJ2-7
cdr3_aa: CASSFSYEQYF
cdr3_nt: TGTGCCAGCAGCTTCTCCTACGAGCAGTACTTC

d_call: NA
v_call: TRBV2
clone_size: once
j_call: TRBJ1-1
cdr3_aa: CASSPDTNTEAFF
cdr3_nt: TGTGCCAGCAGTCCGGACACGAACACTGAAGCTTTCTTT

d_call: NA
v_call: TRBV29-1
clone_size: NA
j_call: TRBJ1-1
cdr3_aa: CSVRPRLDTEAFF
cdr3_nt: TGCAGCGTTCGCCCCAGACTCGACACTGAAGCTTTCTTT

d_call: NA
v_call: TRBV18
clone_size: few
j_call: TRBJ1-4
cdr3_aa: CASSPRVLESSEKLFF
cdr3_nt: TGTGCCAGCTCACCACGAGTACTTGAATCCTCTGAAAAACTGTTTTTT